Below, 20 T cell receptor beta chains from the same sample are listed, as sequenced in a study of neurological immune-mediated disorders. A single record per CDR3 protein comes from TCRdb applying MiXCR to the 5' RACE reads. In the table there are roughly 56,000 distinct CDR3 sequences, more than 3% of which are singletons. The specimen sequenced was PBMCs. The receptors derive from a woman in her fifties or sixties with multiple sclerosis.

This clonotype was observed many times. The chain has TRBV20-1 and TRBJ2-3; D is perhaps TRBD2 (7 bases). This CDR3 spans 15 amino acids. V was shortened by 3 bases and J by 1 base, with 14 bases between the two germline ends. Germline loops: CDR1 DFQATT, CDR2 SNEGSKA (reference sequence). CDR3 sequence: CSASLGGGRTDTQYF. CDR3 DNA: TGCAGTGCTAGTTTAGGGGGGGGACGCACAGATACGCAGTATTTT.

Ten or more counts support this clonotype. For the CDR3, the DNA is TGCAGTGCAGAAGACAGGGCCAAACTGTTTTTT. It translates to CSAEDRAKLFF. The rearrangement links TRBV20-1 to TRBJ1-4; 7 bases line up with TRBD1. Germline assignment: CDR1 DFQATT and CDR2 SNEGSKA (reference sequence). Trimming at V came to 6 bases and at J to 11 bases, leaving 6 bases not matched to a gene. The CDR3 runs 11 residues.

Ten or more counts support this clonotype. The chain uses TRBV4-2 and TRBJ1-6; TRBD1 agrees at 9 bases. Trimming removed 4 bases from V and 9 bases from J; junction bases left unmatched: 7. There are 15 residues in the CDR3. CDR1 is LGHNA, CDR2 YNFKEQ, per germline. This CDR3 reads CASSLGTGSSSPLHF. The CDR3 DNA sequence: TGTGCCAGCAGCCTTGGGACAGGGAGTAGTTCACCCCTCCACTTT.

This clonotype came up many times. The chain couples TRBV20-1 to TRBJ2-3; 8 nucleotides align to TRBD2. V shed 6 bases, J shed 6 bases, and the junction held 11 bases outside the gene matches. The V gene's germline CDR1 is DFQATT and CDR2 SNEGSKA (reference sequence). The CDR3 loop spans 14 amino acids. CDR3 bases: TGCAGTGCCCCCACGCGGGGGGCGGGGGATACGCAGTATTTT. It translates to CSAPTRGAGDTQYF.

This clonotype has ten or more counts. This rearrangement joins TRBV4-1 to TRBJ2-7, with 9 bases matching TRBD2. Trimming took 4 bases from V and 3 from J; bases not matched to a gene: 13. The CDR3 totals 17 residues. The germline CDR1 and CDR2 sequences are MGHRA and YSYEKL. CDR3 sequence reads: CASSPVGSGSSVYEQYF. CDR3 DNA sequence: TGCGCCAGCAGCCCGGTTGGTAGCGGGAGTTCGGTCTACGAGCAGTACTTC.

A note on this clonotype: This could be a read error, since a much larger clone is one nucleotide away. This chain connects TRBV10-3 to TRBJ2-5; tentatively, D is TRBD1 or TRBD2 (5 bases each). The CDR3 totals 13 residues. In germline, CDR1 is ENHRY, CDR2 SYGVKD. CDR3 sequence (DNA): TGTGCCACCGGCACGGGACCCCCAGAGACCCAGAACTTC. It encodes CATGTGPPETQNF.

This clonotype was counted at least ten times. V usage is TRBV10-3 and J usage is TRBJ1-2; weak D call: TRBD1 (5 bases). The V end lost 3 bases, the J end lost 5 bases, and 7 bases lay between the germline ends. This CDR3 spans 12 amino acids. CDR1 and CDR2 from the germline V gene are ENHRY and SYGVKD. In nucleotides, the CDR3 is TGTGCCATCAGTGAAGGGGCGTATGGCTACACCTTC. This codes for CAISEGAYGYTF.

This clonotype was counted many times. The chain has TRBV7-3 and TRBJ2-3; either TRBD1 or TRBD2 may fit D (6 bases each). The germline V and J ends were trimmed by 2 bases and 6 bases, with 15 bases remaining between them. The length of the CDR3 is 15 residues. Germline assignment: CDR1 SGHTA and CDR2 FQGTGA. CDR3 residues: CASSLRRGPGDTQYF. CDR3 sequence (DNA): TGTGCCAGCAGCTTACGTCGGGGGCCCGGGGATACGCAGTATTTT.

This clonotype showed up many times. The chain recombines TRBV12-3 or TRBV12-4 with TRBJ2-5, with D maybe TRBD1 (6 bases). V shed 3 bases and J shed 4 bases, with 12 bases lying between them. CDR3 length: 14 residues. The CDR3 DNA follows: TGTGCCAGCAGTTTGGGACATACCGGAGAGACCCAGTACTTC. Residues: CASSLGHTGETQYF.

This clonotype was observed many times. The chain is built from TRBV6-2 or TRBV6-3 and TRBJ2-7; D is undetermined. Germline V lookup: CDR1 MNHEY, CDR2 SVGEGT. Deletions cut 6 bases from V and 9 bases from J, with 12 bases between. The CDR3 has 11 amino acids. Here the CDR3 reads CASSISTMQYF. As DNA, the CDR3 is TGTGCCAGCAGCATATCAACGATGCAGTACTTC.

This clonotype was recorded at least ten times. This rearrangement joins TRBV5-1 to TRBJ1-2; D gene uncertain. CDR1 and CDR2 from the germline V gene are SGHRS and YFSETQ. This CDR3 is 12 amino acids long. Trimming took off 5 bases at V and 1 base at J, with 6 bases between the two ends. This CDR3 is CASSWDNYGYTF. CDR3 coding DNA: TGCGCCAGCAGTTGGGATAACTATGGCTACACCTTC.

The sample holds many counts of this clonotype. This chain connects TRBV5-1 to TRBJ1-1; D perhaps matches TRBD1 (6 bases). The CDR3 has 15 amino acids. CDR1 and CDR2 from the germline V gene are SGHRS and YFSETQ. Trimming removed 4 bases at V and 3 bases at J, with 16 bases between. CDR3 residues: CASSRGGEGDTEAFF. CDR3 in DNA: TGCGCCAGCAGCCGGGGCGGCGAGGGGGACACTGAAGCTTTCTTT. The full variable domain, with the rest looked up from reference TRBV5-1 and TRBJ1-1, is KAGVTQTPRYLIKTRGQQVTLSCSPISGHRSVSWYQQTPGQGLQFLFEYFSETQRNKGNFPGRFSGRQFSNSRSEMNVSTLELGDSALYLCASSRGGEGDTEAFFGQGTRLTVV.

Many counts were recorded for this clonotype. The V and J genes are TRBV7-9 and TRBJ2-6; the D is unclear. The CDR3 loop spans 13 amino acids. V lost 6 bases, J lost 1 base, and 4 bases lay in between. The germline V gene has CDR1 SEHNR and CDR2 FQNEAQ (reference sequence). In nucleotides, the CDR3 is TGTGCCAGCAGTTTTTCTGGGGCCAACGTCCTGACTTTC. This translates into CASSFSGANVLTF.

This clonotype was found many times. The chain uses TRBV20-1 and TRBJ2-5; 9 bases align to TRBD1. The CDR3 sequence is 15 residues long. Germline lookup yields CDR1 DFQATT and CDR2 SNEGSKA (reference sequence). V lost 1 base to trimming and J lost 4 bases; unmatched junction nucleotides: 7. The CDR3 DNA is TGCAGTGCTAGAGGGGGACAGGGTGGAGCAGAGACCCAGTACTTC. Translation: CSARGGQGGAETQYF.

This clonotype was counted many times. The J gene is TRBJ2-2, the V gene TRBV20-1, with 9 nucleotides matching TRBD1. The CDR3 runs to 17 residues. Germline V gene data show CDR1 as DFQATT and CDR2 as SNEGSKA (reference sequence). The junction had 9 bases not matched to a gene; V was cut back by 0 bases and J by 4 bases. CDR3 nucleotide sequence: TGCAGTGCTAGAGACGCCCGTACAGGGGGCAGCACCGGGGAGCTGTTTTTT. It translates to CSARDARTGGSTGELFF.

This clonotype was counted at least ten times. V gene TRBV5-6 combines with J gene TRBJ2-7, with no clear D. The CDR3 totals 11 residues. Trimming shortened V by 4 bases and J by 7 bases, and 9 bases separated the two germline ends. Looked up from germline, CDR1 is SGHDT and CDR2 is YYEEEE. Written as DNA, the CDR3 is TGTGCCAGCAGCACCTTGGATGAGCAGTACTTC. Its translation is CASSTLDEQYF.

This clonotype was picked up many times. This chain connects TRBV5-1 to TRBJ2-7; 10 nucleotides match TRBD1. CDR3 length: 15 residues. V dropped 4 bases and J dropped 2; count of bases not matched to a gene: 6. The germline CDR1 and CDR2 sequences are SGHRS and YFSETQ. CDR3 coding DNA: TGCGCCAGCAGCGAGTGGACAGGGGGGACCTACGAGCAGTACTTC. This gives the protein CASSEWTGGTYEQYF.

This clonotype was detected ten times or more. This chain connects TRBV20-1 to TRBJ2-7; maybe TRBD1 (6 bases). V gave up 5 bases and J gave up 12 bases, with 23 bases separating them. Germline V gene sequence: CDR1 DFQATT, CDR2 SNEGSKA (reference sequence). CDR3 size: 13 residues. The CDR3 DNA reads as TGCAGTGCTTCTGGTACAGGGAAGGGAAGTCTGTACTTC. Its protein is CSASGTGKGSLYF.

By share, this clonotype counts as medium-sized. The chain uses TRBV5-1 and TRBJ1-5, with D hard to call. This CDR3 spans 15 amino acids. V shed 1 base and J shed 3 bases, with 11 bases lying between them. CDR1 is SGHRS, CDR2 YFSETQ, per germline. The CDR3 is CASSLIGSANQPQHF. For the CDR3, the DNA is TGCGCCAGCAGCTTGATCGGGTCCGCCAATCAGCCCCAGCATTTT.

This clonotype appeared many times. V usage is TRBV5-1 and J usage is TRBJ1-2, with TRBD1 matching 7 bases. The germline CDR1 and CDR2 sequences are SGHRS and YFSETQ. Losses at the gene ends were 3 bases for V and 5 bases for J; bases not matched to a gene: 7. The CDR3 spans 14 residues. The DNA for the CDR3 is TGCGCCAGCAGCTCAACAGGGGAGTTTTATGGCTACACCTTC. This sequence encodes CASSSTGEFYGYTF.